These 10 T cell receptor beta chains came from one sample sequenced in a study of blood T cell repertoires in COVID-19 (dated by TCRdb to about 2020). Libraries came from the immunoSEQ multiplex PCR assay. Drawn from immuneACCESS, this table holds only the in-frame rearrangements with V and J called that TCRdb kept. Clones are partly lost; checked studies trace under half to an unresolved V gene and leave the rest unexplained. The sample table records about 240,000 clones; 75% to 85% of these occur just once. The top ten clonotypes cover around 8% of the sample. Sequencing used peripheral blood. All receptors derive from an elderly woman with COVID-19, enrolled during active disease.

V gene TRBV19 combines with J gene TRBJ1-3; D gene unclear. CDR1 LNHDA and CDR2 SQIVND come from the germline V gene (reference sequence). Trimming shortened V by 2 bases and J by 6 bases, and 17 bases separated the two germline ends. This CDR3 comprises 16 residues. Written as DNA, the CDR3 is TGTGCCAGTAGTATAAGAAGTACGAGAGCGGCAAACACCATATATTTT. Translating it yields CASSIRSTRAANTIYF.

The rearrangement uses TRBV5-4 and TRBJ1-6; 8 bases are shared with TRBD1. CDR1 is SGHNT, CDR2 YYREEE, per germline (reference sequence). The CDR3 contains 15 residues. Trimming at V came to 3 bases and at J to 7 bases, leaving 6 bases not matched to a gene. In DNA, the CDR3 is TGTGCCAGCAGCTCTCAGACAGGGGTCAATTCACCCCTCCACTTT. Protein: CASSSQTGVNSPLHF.

The V and J genes are TRBV7-3 and TRBJ2-5, with 7 bases fitting TRBD2. This CDR3 spans 15 amino acids. CDR1 SGHTA and CDR2 FQGTGA come from the germline V gene. Trimming took 5 bases from V and 1 from J; bases not matched to a gene: 7. The CDR3 DNA is TGTGCCAGCAGCCCCGGGGGGACGAGCCAAGAGACCCAGTACTTC. Translated: CASSPGGTSQETQYF.

This sequence joins TRBV7-2 and TRBJ1-6; D ambiguous. There are 14 residues in the CDR3. V shed 5 bases and J shed 8 bases, with 13 bases lying between them. Germline V gene lookup returns CDR1 SGHTA and CDR2 FQGNSA. The CDR3 coding sequence is TGTGCCAGCAGCAGGACGGGGAGTTATTCACCCCTCCACTTT. Amino acids: CASSRTGSYSPLHF.

V is TRBV9 and J is TRBJ1-2; the D gene is possibly TRBD1 (6 bases). There are 14 residues in the CDR3. V shed 3 bases and J shed 0 bases, with 9 bases lying between them. Looked up from germline, CDR1 is SGDLS and CDR2 is YYNGEE. The CDR3 DNA sequence: TGTGCCAGCAGCGGCAGGGGTACTAACTATGGCTACACCTTC. Residues: CASSGRGTNYGYTF.

This sequence joins TRBV28 and TRBJ1-1; D unresolved. The CDR3 runs to 12 residues. Germline loops: CDR1 MDHEN, CDR2 SYDVKM. Trimming took off 4 bases at V and 1 base at J, with 4 bases between the two ends. This chain's CDR3 is CASSSGNTEAFF. The DNA of the CDR3 is TGTGCCAGCAGTTCAGGGAACACTGAAGCTTTCTTT.

This chain links TRBV9 with TRBJ2-5; TRBD2 matches at 10 bases. The trim removed 3 bases at V and 2 bases at J, leaving 1 base unmatched. CDR3 size: 14 residues. CDR1 is SGDLS and CDR2 is YYNGEE in the germline V gene. The CDR3 loop reads CASSGGLAQETQYF. Written as DNA, the CDR3 is TGTGCCAGCAGCGGGGGACTAGCGCAAGAGACCCAGTACTTC.

The chain carries TRBV2 and TRBJ1-2; D ambiguous. Germline V gene sequence: CDR1 SNHLY, CDR2 FYNNEI. CDR3 length equals 14 residues. The V end was cut by 6 bases, the J end by 0 bases, with 11 bases between. In DNA form, the CDR3 reads TGTGCCAGCAGAGCCAACGCCGCTAACTATGGCTACACCTTC. Amino acids: CASRANAANYGYTF.

As for this clone: Other DNA variants within this sample encode the same CDR3. The V and J genes are TRBV5-1 and TRBJ1-2; 7 bases line up with TRBD1. CDR1 SGHRS and CDR2 YFSETQ come from the germline V gene. V gave up 0 bases and J gave up 5 bases; unmatched junction bases: 4. This CDR3 is built from 14 residues. CDR3 DNA: TGCGCCAGCAGCTTGGAGGCAGGGGGTTATGGCTACACCTTC. Translated: CASSLEAGGYGYTF.

The rearrangement joins TRBV5-6 to TRBJ1-2; TRBD1 might be the D (5 bases). The V and J ends lost 2 bases and 4 bases respectively, with 24 bases between them. CDR3 length: 18 residues. Germline V lookup: CDR1 SGHDT, CDR2 YYEEEE. CDR3 nucleotide sequence: TGTGCCAGCAGCTTTGGCACCCTCATCAAGTCGGGGGGCTATGGCTACACCTTC. Protein product: CASSFGTLIKSGGYGYTF.